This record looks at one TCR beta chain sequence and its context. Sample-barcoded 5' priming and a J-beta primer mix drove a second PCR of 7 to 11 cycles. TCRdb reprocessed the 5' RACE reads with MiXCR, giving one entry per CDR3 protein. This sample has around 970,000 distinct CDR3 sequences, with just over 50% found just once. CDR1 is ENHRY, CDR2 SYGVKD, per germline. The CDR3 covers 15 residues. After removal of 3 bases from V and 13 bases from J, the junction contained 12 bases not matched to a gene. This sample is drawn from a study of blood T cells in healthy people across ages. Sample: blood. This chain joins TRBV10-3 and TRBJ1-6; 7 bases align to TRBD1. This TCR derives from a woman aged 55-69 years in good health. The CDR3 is CAISDSLQGLNPLHF. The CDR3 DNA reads TGTGCCATCAGTGATTCCCTACAGGGGCTCAATCCCCTCCACTTT.